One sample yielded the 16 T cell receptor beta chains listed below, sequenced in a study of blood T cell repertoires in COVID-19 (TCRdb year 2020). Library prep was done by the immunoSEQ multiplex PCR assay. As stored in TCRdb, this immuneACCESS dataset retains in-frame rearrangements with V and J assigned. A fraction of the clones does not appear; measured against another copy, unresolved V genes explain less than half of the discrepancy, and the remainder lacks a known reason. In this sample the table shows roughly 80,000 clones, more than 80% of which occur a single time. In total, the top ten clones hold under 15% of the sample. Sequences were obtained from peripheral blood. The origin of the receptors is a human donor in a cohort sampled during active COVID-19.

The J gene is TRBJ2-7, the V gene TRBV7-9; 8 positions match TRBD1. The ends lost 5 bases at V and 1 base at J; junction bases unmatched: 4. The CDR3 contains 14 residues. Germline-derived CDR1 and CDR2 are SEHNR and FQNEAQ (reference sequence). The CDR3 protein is CASSRRDRSYEQYF. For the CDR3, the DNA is TGTGCCAGCAGCCGGCGGGACAGGTCCTACGAGCAGTACTTC. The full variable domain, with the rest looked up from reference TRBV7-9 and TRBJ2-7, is DTGVSQNPRHKITKRGQNVTFRCDPISEHNRLYWYRQTLGQGPEFLTYFQNEAQLEKSRLLSDRFSAERPKGSFSTLEIQRTEQGDSAMYLCASSRRDRSYEQYFGPGTRLTVT.

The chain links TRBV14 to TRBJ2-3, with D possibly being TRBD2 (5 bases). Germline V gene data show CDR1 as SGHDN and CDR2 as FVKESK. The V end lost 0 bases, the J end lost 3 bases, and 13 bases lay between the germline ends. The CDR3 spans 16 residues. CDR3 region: CASSQDPGIRTDTQYF. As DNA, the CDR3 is TGTGCCAGCAGCCAAGATCCGGGAATAAGGACAGATACGCAGTATTTT.

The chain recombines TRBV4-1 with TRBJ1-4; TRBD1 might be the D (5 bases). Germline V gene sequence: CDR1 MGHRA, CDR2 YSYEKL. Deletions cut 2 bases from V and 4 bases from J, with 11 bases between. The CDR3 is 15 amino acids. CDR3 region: CASSQSRQYNEKLFF. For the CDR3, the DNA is TGCGCCAGCAGCCAAAGTAGACAGTATAATGAAAAACTGTTTTTT.

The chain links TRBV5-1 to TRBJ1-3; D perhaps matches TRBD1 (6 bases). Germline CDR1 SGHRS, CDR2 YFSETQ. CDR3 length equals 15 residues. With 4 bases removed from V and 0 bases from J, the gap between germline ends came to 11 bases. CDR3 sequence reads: CASSLTQGSGNTIYF. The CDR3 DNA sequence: TGCGCCAGCAGCCTTACACAGGGCTCTGGAAACACCATATATTTT.

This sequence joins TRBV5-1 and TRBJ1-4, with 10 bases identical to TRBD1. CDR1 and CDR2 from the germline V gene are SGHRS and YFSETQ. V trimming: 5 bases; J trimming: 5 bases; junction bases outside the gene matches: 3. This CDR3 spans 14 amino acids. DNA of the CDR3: TGCGCCAGCAGGGGGGACAGGGGAAATGAAAAACTGTTTTTT. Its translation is CASRGDRGNEKLFF.

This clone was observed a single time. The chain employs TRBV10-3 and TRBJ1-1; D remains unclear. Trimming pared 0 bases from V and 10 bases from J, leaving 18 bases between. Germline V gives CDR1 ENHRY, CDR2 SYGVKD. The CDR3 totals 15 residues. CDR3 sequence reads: CAISESNYQSIGAFF. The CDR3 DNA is TGTGCCATCAGTGAGTCGAACTACCAGAGTATCGGAGCTTTCTTT.

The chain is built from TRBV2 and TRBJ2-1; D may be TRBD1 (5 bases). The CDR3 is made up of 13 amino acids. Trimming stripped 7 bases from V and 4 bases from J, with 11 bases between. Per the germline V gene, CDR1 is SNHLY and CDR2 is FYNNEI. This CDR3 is CASNIDRYNEQFF. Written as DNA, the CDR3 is TGTGCCAGCAATATAGACAGATACAATGAGCAGTTCTTC.

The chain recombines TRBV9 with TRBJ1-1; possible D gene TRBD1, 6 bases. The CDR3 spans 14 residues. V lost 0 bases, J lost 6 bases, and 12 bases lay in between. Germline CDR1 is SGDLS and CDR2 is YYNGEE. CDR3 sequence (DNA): TGTGCCAGCAGCGTAGAAGGGACACCCGCTGAAGCTTTCTTT. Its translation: CASSVEGTPAEAFF.

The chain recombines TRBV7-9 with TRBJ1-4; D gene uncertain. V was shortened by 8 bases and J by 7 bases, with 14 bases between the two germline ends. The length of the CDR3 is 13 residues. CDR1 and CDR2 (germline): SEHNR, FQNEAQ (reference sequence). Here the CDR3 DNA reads TGTGCCAGCGACGCAGGTCTCCGTGAAAAACTGTTTTTT. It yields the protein CASDAGLREKLFF.

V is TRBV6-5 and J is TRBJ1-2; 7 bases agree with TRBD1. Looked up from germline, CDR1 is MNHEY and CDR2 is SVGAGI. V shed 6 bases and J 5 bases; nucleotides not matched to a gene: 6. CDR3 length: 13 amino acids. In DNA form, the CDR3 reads TGTGCCAGCAGCCGGGACAGTCTTTATGGCTACACCTTC. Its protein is CASSRDSLYGYTF.

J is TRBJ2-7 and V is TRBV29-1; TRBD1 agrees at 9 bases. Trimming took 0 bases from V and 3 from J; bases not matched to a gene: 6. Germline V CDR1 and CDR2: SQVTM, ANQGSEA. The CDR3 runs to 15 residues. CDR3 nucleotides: TGCAGCGTTGAAGATGACAGGGGGAATTTCTACGAGCAGTACTTC. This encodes CSVEDDRGNFYEQYF.

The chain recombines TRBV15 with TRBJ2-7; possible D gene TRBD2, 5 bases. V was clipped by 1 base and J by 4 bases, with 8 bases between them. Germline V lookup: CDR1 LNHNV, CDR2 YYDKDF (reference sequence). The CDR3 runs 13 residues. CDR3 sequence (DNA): TGTGCCACCAGCAGAGGCGAGGGTTACGAGCAGTACTTC. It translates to CATSRGEGYEQYF.

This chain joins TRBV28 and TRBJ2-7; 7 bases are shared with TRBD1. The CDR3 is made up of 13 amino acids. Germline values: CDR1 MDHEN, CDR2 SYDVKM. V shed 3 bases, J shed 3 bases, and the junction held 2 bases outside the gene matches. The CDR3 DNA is TGTGCCAGCAGTTTTACAGGGGTCTACGAGCAGTACTTC. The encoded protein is CASSFTGVYEQYF.

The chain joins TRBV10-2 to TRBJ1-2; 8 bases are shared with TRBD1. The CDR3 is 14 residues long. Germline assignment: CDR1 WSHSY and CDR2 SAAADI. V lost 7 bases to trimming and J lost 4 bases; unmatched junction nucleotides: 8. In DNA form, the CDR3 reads TGCGCCAGCAAAAGATCCGACAGGGGCTATGGCTACACCTTC. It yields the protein CASKRSDRGYGYTF.

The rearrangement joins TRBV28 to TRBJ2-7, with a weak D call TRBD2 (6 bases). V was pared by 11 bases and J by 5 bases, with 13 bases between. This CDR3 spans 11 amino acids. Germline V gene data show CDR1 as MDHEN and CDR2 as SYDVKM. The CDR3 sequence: CASLGGDEQYF. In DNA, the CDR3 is TGTGCCTCACTCGGGGGTGACGAGCAGTACTTC.

CDR3 loop: CASSVDDRGRRGEQFF. DNA for the CDR3: TGTGCCAGCAGCGTAGACGACAGGGGGAGAAGGGGTGAGCAGTTCTTC. The gene calls are TRBV9 and TRBJ2-1; 9 bases align to TRBD1. CDR1 and CDR2 (germline): SGDLS, YYNGEE. The CDR3 runs 16 residues. Unmatched junction bases numbered 10, after V lost 0 bases and J lost 9 bases.